The source of this T cell receptor beta chain is a study of regulatory T cells in long-lasting Graves disease. Points from the study as a whole: Preferential use of TRBV28, TRBJ1-2 and TRBJ2-5 was seen in persistent disease.

About this clonotype itself: Antigen specificity is unknown. This sequence may be a read error, since a much larger clone differs from it by one base.

As for time point: persistent/refractory GD, antithyroid drugs over 5 years with positive TRAb. The TCR library used RNA extracted from PBMCs. Diagnosis followed American Thyroid Association guidelines for Graves' disease. EDTA tubes were used for drawing 8.5 to 9.5 milliliters of peripheral blood. This CDR3 is 15 amino acids long. From germline, CDR1 is PRHDT and CDR2 FYEKMQ (reference sequence). Construction of the TCR beta libraries employed iRepertoire HTBI primers in conjunction with Arm-PCR of CDR3 regions. Each CDR3 protein is one row after TCRdb ran MiXCR on the multiplex PCR reads. The sample yields hundreds of thousands of distinct CDR3 sequences, around 20% seen once.

The V gene is TRBV13, the J gene TRBJ2-5; D is unclear. The sequenced sample was peripheral blood mononuclear cells (PBMCs), obtained when the disease was refractory, from a patient treated with antithyroid drugs. The origin of this receptor is a female donor with Graves disease. The CDR3 DNA sequence: TGTGCCAGCAGCTTAACGTTGGCTTCCTTAGAGACCCAGCACTTC. It yields the protein CASSLTLASLETQHF.